This section outlines one T cell receptor beta chain sequence together with its context. Its antigen is unidentified. The data were taken from a study of cytomegalovirus exposure and HLA in healthy donors. 13 Jbeta primers and 60 Vbeta primers were used for the PCR. Method: immunoSEQ multiplex PCR; TCRdb's copy keeps in-frame clones and lacks some. The table has some 180,000 clones, over 75% seen once. The study, taken as a whole, reports: What a later analysis showed was that several of the most significant clusters appeared linked to common viral pathogens.

V was cut by 2 bases and J by 7 bases, with 9 bases left in between. This CDR3 is built from 12 residues. Germline V CDR1 and CDR2: SGHNT, YYREEE (reference sequence). The chain joins TRBV5-4 to TRBJ1-1; D not resolved. The TCR was taken from a woman younger than 45 in good health and CMV-seronegative. Sequenced input: PBMCs. The CDR3 coding sequence is TGTGCCAGCAGCTTAGGAGGGTTTGAAGCTTTCTTT. Its translation: CASSLGGFEAFF.